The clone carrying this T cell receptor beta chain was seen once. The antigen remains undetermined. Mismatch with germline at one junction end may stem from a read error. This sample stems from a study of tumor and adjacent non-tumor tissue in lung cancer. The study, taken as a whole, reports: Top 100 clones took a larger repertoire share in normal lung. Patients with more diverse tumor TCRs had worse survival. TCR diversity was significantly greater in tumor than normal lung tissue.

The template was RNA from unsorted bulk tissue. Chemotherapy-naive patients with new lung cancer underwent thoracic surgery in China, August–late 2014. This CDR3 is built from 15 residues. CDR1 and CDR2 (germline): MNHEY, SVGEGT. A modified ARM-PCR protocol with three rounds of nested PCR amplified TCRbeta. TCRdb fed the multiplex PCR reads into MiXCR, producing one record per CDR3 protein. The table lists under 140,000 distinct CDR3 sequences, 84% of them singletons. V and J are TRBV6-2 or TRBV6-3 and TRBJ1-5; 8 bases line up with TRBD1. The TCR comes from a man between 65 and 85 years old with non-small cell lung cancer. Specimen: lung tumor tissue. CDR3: CTSSLGRGLNQPRHF. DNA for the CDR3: TGTACCAGCAGTTTGGGCAGGGGGCTGAATCAGCCCCGGCATTTT.